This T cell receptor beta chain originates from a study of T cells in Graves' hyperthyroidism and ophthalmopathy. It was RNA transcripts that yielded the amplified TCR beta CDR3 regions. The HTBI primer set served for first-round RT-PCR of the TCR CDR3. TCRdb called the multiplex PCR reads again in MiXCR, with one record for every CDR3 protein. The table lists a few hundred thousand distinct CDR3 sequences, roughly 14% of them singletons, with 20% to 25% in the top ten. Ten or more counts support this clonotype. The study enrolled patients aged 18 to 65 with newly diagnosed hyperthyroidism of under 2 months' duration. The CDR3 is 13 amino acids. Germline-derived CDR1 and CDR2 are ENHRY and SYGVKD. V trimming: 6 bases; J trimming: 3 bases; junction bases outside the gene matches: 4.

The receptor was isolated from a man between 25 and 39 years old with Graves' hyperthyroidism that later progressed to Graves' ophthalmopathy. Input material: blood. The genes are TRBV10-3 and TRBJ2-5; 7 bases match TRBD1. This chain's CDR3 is CAIRGDREETQYF. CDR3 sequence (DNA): TGTGCCATCAGGGGAGACAGGGAAGAGACCCAGTACTTC.